This T cell receptor (beta chain) was profiled in a study of T cell clonality in common variable immunodeficiency (dated by TCRdb to the mid-2010s). Study-wide findings and limitations: Even though DNA input was equal, the average per sample came to approximately 74,000 unique sequences for controls compared with 25,000 to 40,000 for CVID samples. CVID subjects shared fewer TCRbeta clones with each other than healthy controls did (p < 0.0001). It was noted by the authors that sequencing of the repertoires of T cell subpopulations would be needed to clarify the cause of the increased clonality in CVID. Fewer deletions and N-nucleotide insertions were reportedly observed in CVID TCRbeta sequences, and highly modified clones with 13 or more V deletions were reportedly absent from CVID TCRbeta sequences. Increased TCRbeta clonality was found in CVID subjects compared with healthy controls (t-test p = 0.018), with the increase being most characteristic of about a third of subjects. Patient heterogeneity within the CVID cohort put limits on correlating repertoire features with clinical complications.

This clone was recorded many times. Its antigen has not been determined. The CDR3 goes on 3 residues after the read ends, and that part is filled in from the germline J gene. Equivalent amounts of genomic DNA from CVID and control samples were used as sequencing input. For every sample, a 60 bp segment covering the rearranged TCRbeta CDR3 region was amplified and then sequenced. The immunoSEQ assay, a bias-corrected multiplex PCR with high-throughput sequencing, was employed for TCRbeta amplification. In the authors' own workflow: Each unique nucleotide sequence was treated as a clone and annotated with V, D and J genes, copy number and frequency. Sequences were labeled productive if in frame, and non-productive if out of frame or containing stop codons. As previously described, clonality was computed from Shannon's entropy. The predicted amino acid sequences of productive clones were used to derive mean CDR3 Kyte-Doolittle hydropathy. The R hclust function was used to hierarchically cluster scaled V gene usage with Manhattan distance and complete linkage. To assess clone sharing by CDR3 amino acid sequence, 12 repertoires per group were resampled over 100 rounds. Repertoires were searched for roughly 70 published EBV-specific and about 250 published CMV-specific TCRbeta sequences. A couple of CVID samples yielding fewer than 10,000 sequences were excluded from analysis, leaving 42 CVID repertoires. Drawn from immuneACCESS, this table holds only the in-frame rearrangements with V and J called that TCRdb kept. Clones are partly lost; checked studies trace under half to an unresolved V gene and leave the rest unexplained. V and J calls and clone size are given by that table; D and trimming were obtained from the DNA. The table for this sample lists about 47,000 clones, none of them counted only once. Of the sample, 5% to 6.5% falls within the top ten clones.

The CDR3 measures 13 amino acids from cysteine to phenylalanine. Shown are 30 bases from within the CDR3, in frame from base 1. As encoded in the germline V gene, CDR1 is KGHSH while CDR2 is LQKENI. The junction shows trimming of 6 bases on V and 9 bases on J, plus 15 bases between the germline ends. Predominantly Caucasian heritage was noted among both the CVID patients and the healthy controls. Heparinized peripheral whole blood samples of about 4.5 to 8.5 ml were obtained from each donor. Genomic DNA from adults with common variable immune deficiency (CVID) and from healthy adult controls was used for sequencing of TCRbeta CDR3 repertoires. There were about 22 healthy adult volunteers in the control group (around twelve female and 10 male), ranging in age from roughly 20 to 66 years, with a mean age of nearly 35. To isolate peripheral blood mononuclear cells, diluted blood was subjected to density centrifugation over Hypaque 1077 or Ficoll-Paque. Unsorted mononuclear cells served as the source of genomic DNA, which was extracted either by Qiagen column purification or by a centrifugation-based method.

The V and J segments used are TRBV18 and TRBJ2-1; TRBD1 could be the D gene, as 5 bases match. This clonotype originated in a person aged 18 to 70 in good health. Sequenced: peripheral blood mononuclear cells. The CDR3 protein: CASSPLGEGEQFF. The CDR3 bases that were read are TGTGCCAGCTCTCCGTTAGGGGAAGGTGAG.